This is a list of T cell receptor beta chains from one sample in a study of blood T cell repertoires in COVID-19. Measured with immunoSEQ multiplex PCR; TCRdb has only the in-frame clones, and not every one. The table has about 190,000 clones, roughly four fifths seen once; the top ten hold 13%. The sequencing input was peripheral blood. These receptors all stem from a man aged 45-65 years who had recovered from COVID-19. CDR3s include the opening cysteine and the closing phenylalanine or tryptophan. D genes are given only for firm matches. Clone size appears in some rows only: once, few, many, or a class for an expanded clone.

TRBD2 TRBJ2-5 TRBV7-6 NA 14 TGTGCCAGCAGAGCGGGAGGGCGTCGAGAGACCCAGTACTTC CASRAGGRRETQYF
NA TRBJ1-1 TRBV4-1 NA 14 TGCGCCAGCAGCCTTCGCGACAGGTTATCTGAAGCTTTCTTT CASSLRDRLSEAFF
NA TRBJ1-3 TRBV5-5 once 15 TGTGCCAGCAGCTTGGATCCGGGGTCTGGAAACACCATATATTTT CASSLDPGSGNTIYF
TRBD2 TRBJ2-3 TRBV3-1/TRBV3-2 once 15 TGTGCCAGCAGCGAAGGACTAGCGGGATCGGATACGCAGTATTTT CASSEGLAGSDTQYF
NA TRBJ2-1 TRBV6-1 NA 15 TGTGCCAGCAGTGAAGAAGGACAGACATACAATGAGCAGTTCTTC CASSEEGQTYNEQFF
TRBD1 TRBJ1-5 TRBV6-6 NA 16 TGTGCCAGCAGCCGGCCCTCGGACAGGGGAGGTCAGCCCCAGCATTTT CASSRPSDRGGQPQHF
NA TRBJ2-6 TRBV19 NA 17 TGTGCCAGTAGTATCATTCCTGGGGGCCCTGGGGCCAACGTCCTGACTTTC CASSIIPGGPGANVLTF
TRBD1 TRBJ1-1 TRBV7-9 few 15 TGTGCCAGCAGCTTAGGTGGGACAGGACTCCAATTCGCTTTCTTT CASSLGGTGLQFAFF
TRBD1 TRBJ1-3 TRBV10-1 NA 18 TGCGCCTCCCGGGTGGCAGGGGGCGGCAAGCACTCTGGAAACACCATATATTTT CASRVAGGGKHSGNTIYF
NA TRBJ2-5 TRBV29-1 NA 14 TGCAGCGTTGGGGGCGGGGCGCGCCAAGAGACCCAGTACTTC CSVGGGARQETQYF
TRBD1 TRBJ1-1 TRBV28 NA 14 TGTGCCAGCAGTCCCATGACAGGGGTCACTGAAGCTTTCTTT CASSPMTGVTEAFF
TRBD2 TRBJ2-7 TRBV7-8 NA 13 TGTGCCAGCAGCTTCCGGGGGGGGATTGAGCAGTACTTC CASSFRGGIEQYF
TRBD2 TRBJ2-3 TRBV19 few 16 TGTGCCAGTAGTATCGGGTTTGGGCGGGAGGGAGATACGCAGTATTTT CASSIGFGREGDTQYF
NA TRBJ2-1 TRBV27 NA 12 TGTGCCAGCAGGTTCCCAGCGGGTGAGCAGTTCTTC CASRFPAGEQFF
NA TRBJ2-1 TRBV9 NA 13 TGTGCCAGCAGCTCAAACGCTAACAATGAGCAGTTCTTC CASSSNANNEQFF
TRBD1 TRBJ2-3 TRBV7-8 NA 17 TGTGCCAGCAGCTTAACAATCGTAGGACAGGGAAGAGATACGCAGTATTTT CASSLTIVGQGRDTQYF
NA TRBJ2-1 TRBV7-6 NA 16 TGTGCCAGCAGCTTAGAGGAAACGGACATATCTTTTGAGCAGTTCTTC CASSLEETDISFEQFF